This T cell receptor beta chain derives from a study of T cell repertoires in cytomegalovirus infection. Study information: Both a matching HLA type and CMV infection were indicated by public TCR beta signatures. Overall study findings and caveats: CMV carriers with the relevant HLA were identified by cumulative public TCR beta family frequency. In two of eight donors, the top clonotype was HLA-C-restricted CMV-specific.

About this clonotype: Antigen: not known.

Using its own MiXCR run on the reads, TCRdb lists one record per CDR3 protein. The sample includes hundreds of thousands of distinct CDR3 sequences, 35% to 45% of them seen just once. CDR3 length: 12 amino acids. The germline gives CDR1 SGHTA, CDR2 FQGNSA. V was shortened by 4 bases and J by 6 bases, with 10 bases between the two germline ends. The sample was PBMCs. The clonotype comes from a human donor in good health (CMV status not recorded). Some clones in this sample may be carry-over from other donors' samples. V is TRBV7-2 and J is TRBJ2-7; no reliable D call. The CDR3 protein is CASSSPRVEQYF. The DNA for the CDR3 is TGTGCCAGCAGCTCGCCTAGGGTCGAGCAGTACTTC.